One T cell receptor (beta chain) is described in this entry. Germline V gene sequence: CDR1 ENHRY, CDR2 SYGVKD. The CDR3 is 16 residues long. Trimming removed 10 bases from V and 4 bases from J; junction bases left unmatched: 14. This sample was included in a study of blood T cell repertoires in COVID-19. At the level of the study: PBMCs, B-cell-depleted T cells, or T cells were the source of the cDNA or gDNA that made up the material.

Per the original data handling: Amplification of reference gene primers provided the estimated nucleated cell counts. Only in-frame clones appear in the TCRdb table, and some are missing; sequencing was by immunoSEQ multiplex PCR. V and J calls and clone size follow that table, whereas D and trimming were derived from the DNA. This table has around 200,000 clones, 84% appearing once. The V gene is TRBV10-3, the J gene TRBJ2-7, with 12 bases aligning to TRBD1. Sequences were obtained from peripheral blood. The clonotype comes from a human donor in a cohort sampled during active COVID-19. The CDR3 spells CATSTRGTGGGYEQYF. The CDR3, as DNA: TGTGCCACGTCAACACGCGGGACAGGGGGCGGATACGAGCAGTACTTC.